This is a list of T cell receptor beta chains from one sample in a study of Ad26.COV2.S vaccination and SARS-CoV-2 variants. Sequencing was performed with immunoSEQ multiplex PCR; in TCRdb, only in-frame clones are kept and a portion is missing. This sample has about 140,000 clones, with around 86% found just once. Sequences were derived from peripheral blood, sampled after recovery from COVID-19. These receptors were taken from a human donor who had recovered from COVID-19. Each CDR3 is given with its conserved first and last residue.

CDR3aa,j_gene,v_gene
CASSLFDSTEAFF,TRBJ1-1,TRBV5-6
CASSQKGLAGGDEQFF,TRBJ2-1,TRBV3-1/TRBV3-2
CASSPRQAGNTIYF,TRBJ1-3,TRBV6-5
CASSNAGTANNEQFF,TRBJ2-1,TRBV21-1
CATLSGDGYNEQFF,TRBJ2-1,TRBV28
CASSPNRREAFF,TRBJ1-1,TRBV7-8
CASSLATGGITDTQYF,TRBJ2-3,TRBV7-9
CSVPQGTSTDTQYF,TRBJ2-3,TRBV29-1
CASSQGGNTEAFF,TRBJ1-1,TRBV3-1/TRBV3-2
CASRDPRLRKNTEAFF,TRBJ1-1,TRBV10-2
CAISRGTGGGSPLHF,TRBJ1-6,TRBV10-3
CASSQDNGNTIYF,TRBJ1-3,TRBV4-1
CASSDQGLNTEAFF,TRBJ1-1,TRBV2
CASRPGQGGWDQPQHF,TRBJ1-5,TRBV19
CASNTGGLPLHF,TRBJ1-6,TRBV19
CASSQGTRETQYF,TRBJ2-5,TRBV4-1
CASSLGAFSGNTIYF,TRBJ1-3,TRBV7-9
CASSEGGLEQYF,TRBJ2-7,TRBV6-1
CASRQGHGVAFF,TRBJ1-1,TRBV28
CASSPTGYEQFF,TRBJ2-1,TRBV27
CASSYFGQGAGDTF,TRBJ1-2,TRBV6-6
CASSPVGPPIGGYTF,TRBJ1-2,TRBV7-9
CASCGLATNEKLFF,TRBJ1-4,TRBV21-1
CASSPIDESSGNTIYF,TRBJ1-3,TRBV18
CSVDTRTGAASNYGYTF,TRBJ1-2,TRBV29-1
CAWSVNPGGETQYF,TRBJ2-5,TRBV30
CASSLRLVRNEQFF,TRBJ2-1,TRBV19
CASSSLTYEQYF,TRBJ2-7,TRBV11-2
CASSLEPYRNTEAFF,TRBJ1-1,TRBV27
CASSKSRNQPQHF,TRBJ1-5,TRBV4-3
CASSQDQGSKIYGYTF,TRBJ1-2,TRBV4-1
CSARNTGELFF,TRBJ2-2,TRBV20-1